This T cell receptor (beta chain) was recovered during a study of identical twins. Study observations and caveats: The more abundant beta clonotypes in cord blood had fewer insertions, and memory repertoires did not show this. There was an excess of low generation probability in the out-of-frame alpha sequences that twins shared.

This CDR3 spans 14 amino acids. V lost 6 bases and J lost 3; bases outside the gene matches: 7. Germline V gene sequence: CDR1 MNHNS, CDR2 SASEGT. TCRdb used MiXCR to reprocess the 5' RACE reads, holding one entry per CDR3 protein. The sample lists roughly 690,000 distinct CDR3 sequences; around 6.1% were seen once. To note about this clonotype: What it binds is unknown.

All of the donors were Caucasians in good health. The chain has TRBV6-1 and TRBJ1-2; 7 nucleotides agree with TRBD1. This TCR was recovered from a man younger than 30 in good health. Sequencing was carried out using naive T cells sorted from blood. In DNA form, the CDR3 reads TGTGCCAGCAGCAAGCGAGGGGGCGACTATGGCTACACCTTC. It encodes CASSKRGGDYGYTF.